This is a list of T cell receptor beta chains from one sample in a study of beta chain features in type 1 diabetes. TCRdb's copy holds only in-frame clones and misses some; the assay was immunoSEQ multiplex PCR. Seen here are hundreds of thousands of clones, over 12% observed once, and the top ten hold roughly 0.04%. Input material: naive CD4+ T cells from blood. Receptors were obtained from a man aged 18-30 years with type 1 diabetes. CDR3s include the opening cysteine and the closing phenylalanine or tryptophan. A D gene is named only where the DNA matches it firmly. The listing skips clone size in some rows; elsewhere it reads once, few, many or a size class.

>.|TRBD1|TRBV16|TRBJ1-2
TGTGCCAGCAGCCAGGGGACAGGGAGAGGCTACACCTTC
CASSQGTGRGYTF
>few|.|TRBV14|TRBJ2-5
TGTGCCAGCAGCCTTCAAGAGACCCAGTACTTC
CASSLQETQYF
>few|TRBD2|TRBV7-2|TRBJ2-7
TGTGCCAGCAGCCTGGGACTAGCCTCCTACGAGCAGTACTTC
CASSLGLASYEQYF
>few|TRBD2|TRBV7-2|TRBJ2-7
TGTGCCAGCAGCTTAGGTAGCGGGGGTTACTACGAGCAGTACTTC
CASSLGSGGYYEQYF
>.|.|TRBV27|TRBJ2-7
TGTGCCAGCAGTTTCTCGTGGGACACCCCATACTACGAGCAGTACTTC
CASSFSWDTPYYEQYF
>.|.|TRBV7-7|TRBJ2-5
TGTGCTAGCAGCGAGACAGGCTACCAAGAGACCCAGTACTTC
CASSETGYQETQYF
>.|TRBD1|TRBV11-3|TRBJ2-2
TGTGCCAGCAGCACCCGGACAGGGGCTAACACCGGGGAGCTGTTTTTT
CASSTRTGANTGELFF
>few|.|TRBV11-2|TRBJ2-3
TGTGCCAGCAGCACCACTTCCACAGATACGCAGTATTTT
CASSTTSTDTQYF
>.|.|TRBV7-3|TRBJ2-3
TGTGCCAGCAGCCCCAAGGGAGGAGATACGCAGTATTTT
CASSPKGGDTQYF
>few|TRBD1|TRBV18|TRBJ1-1
TGTGCCAGCTCACCACAAGGAACCGGGACAGGGGGCACTGAAGCTTTCTTT
CASSPQGTGTGGTEAFF
>few|TRBD1|TRBV29-1|TRBJ1-2
TGCAGCGCCCGAGGGACAGGGACGCCTGGCTATGGCTACACCTTC
CSARGTGTPGYGYTF
>.|.|TRBV10-3|TRBJ2-1
TGTGCCATCAGGGGATCGGTGGGGAATGAGCAGTTCTTC
CAIRGSVGNEQFF
>few|TRBD1|TRBV7-2|TRBJ2-6
TGTGCCAGCAGCCGAGCTGGGACAGGGGCTCCCGGGGCCAACGTCCTGACTTTC
CASSRAGTGAPGANVLTF
>.|.|TRBV27|TRBJ2-3
TGTGCCAGCAGCCTACACAGGGCTAGCACAGATACGCAGTATTTT
CASSLHRASTDTQYF
>.|.|TRBV29-1|TRBJ2-1
TGCAGCGTTGTCGTAGGGGGAGTATATGAGCAGTTCTTC
CSVVVGGVYEQFF
>few|.|TRBV15|TRBJ2-3
TGTGCCACCAGCAGAGATCTTTCAGATACGCAGTATTTT
CATSRDLSDTQYF
>.|.|TRBV9|TRBJ2-2
TGTGCCAGCAGCCCCCTCCCGCTGGACACCGGGGAGCTGTTTTTT
CASSPLPLDTGELFF
>few|.|TRBV7-2|TRBJ2-5
TGTGCCAGCAGCTTAGCGGGGGCCGGGGAGACCCAGTACTTC
CASSLAGAGETQYF
>.|TRBD1|TRBV5-4|TRBJ1-3
TGTGCCAGCAGCCCCGGACAGGGCCAACTCTCTGGAAACACCATATATTTT
CASSPGQGQLSGNTIYF
>few|TRBD2|TRBV5-1|TRBJ2-5
TGCGCCAGCAGCCCCGGACTAGCGGGGGGAGAGACCCAGTACTTC
CASSPGLAGGETQYF
>few|.|TRBV20-1|TRBJ2-7
TGCAGTGCCGATATCTCCTACGAGCAGTACTTC
CSADISYEQYF
>.|.|TRBV30|TRBJ1-1
TGTGCCTGGAGGGGGAACACTGAAGCTTTCTTT
CAWRGNTEAFF
>.|TRBD1|TRBV28|TRBJ1-2
TGTGCCAGCAGCCTGACAGGGAGCTATGGCTACACCTTC
CASSLTGSYGYTF
>few|TRBD1|TRBV2|TRBJ1-4
TGTGCCAGCAGCCTCAGACAGGGGGATGAAAAACTGTTTTTT
CASSLRQGDEKLFF
>few|TRBD2|TRBV5-4|TRBJ2-3
TGTGCCAGCAGCTCCTGGACTAGCGGATCCACAGATACGCAGTATTTT
CASSSWTSGSTDTQYF
>few|.|TRBV30|TRBJ1-4
TGTGCCTGGAGTGTTGGAGGAGCTAATGAAAAACTGTTTTTT
CAWSVGGANEKLFF
>.|.|TRBV30|TRBJ1-2
TGTGCCTGGAGTCCGGGAGCCCACTCTCAAACCTTC
CAWSPGAHSQTF
>.|TRBD2|TRBV4-3|TRBJ2-1
TGCGCCAGCAGCCGATCCGCCAGGACTAGCGGCAACAATGAGCAGTTCTTC
CASSRSARTSGNNEQFF
>few|.|TRBV19|TRBJ2-1
TGTGCCAGTAGTATGAGGCAGGAAGCTCCTTTTTACAATGAGCAGTTCTTC
CASSMRQEAPFYNEQFF
>few|.|TRBV5-4|TRBJ2-3
TGTGCCAGCAGCTTCAACGCGGGATCGACAGATACGCAGTATTTT
CASSFNAGSTDTQYF
>.|.|TRBV29-1|TRBJ1-2
TGCAGCAGCTCACCCCGAGGAGTTGATGGCTACACCTTC
CSSSPRGVDGYTF
>.|.|TRBV5-6|TRBJ2-1
TGTGCCAGCAGCTTCGTAGGCTACTCCAATGAGCAGTTCTTC
CASSFVGYSNEQFF
>few|.|TRBV9|TRBJ2-7
TGTGCCAGCTCCACGGGGGGCAGATCCTACGAGCAGTACTTC
CASSTGGRSYEQYF
>few|.|TRBV10-3|TRBJ1-2
TGTGCCATCAGCCTGAGTGAGGAGAATGGCTACACCTTC
CAISLSEENGYTF
>few|.|TRBV5-1|TRBJ2-1
TGCGCCAGCAGCTTAGAGCAGGGGTTTACCAATGAGCAGTTCTTC
CASSLEQGFTNEQFF
>.|.|TRBV29-1|TRBJ2-3
TGCAGCGTTGAAAGTGGCGGACTACGCACAGATACGCAGTATTTT
CSVESGGLRTDTQYF
>.|.|TRBV30|TRBJ1-4
TGTGCCTGGAAGGCTTACCGCGACCCTAGGGAAAAACTGTTTTTT
CAWKAYRDPREKLFF
>few|.|TRBV6-5|TRBJ2-1
TGTGCCAGCAGCTATACCTCAAGAGGGAATGAGCAGTTCTTC
CASSYTSRGNEQFF
>.|.|TRBV5-4|TRBJ2-3
TGTGCCAGCAGCATCCGCACAGATACGCAGTATTTT
CASSIRTDTQYF
>few|.|TRBV12-5|TRBJ2-1
TGTGCTAGTGGCTCTAGGATAAGTGCCAATGAGCAGTTCTTC
CASGSRISANEQFF
>.|.|TRBV20-1|TRBJ2-7
TGCAGTGTCAGGGGGGTTTTCGAGCAGTACTTC
CSVRGVFEQYF
>few|TRBD1|TRBV5-1|TRBJ1-5
TGCGCCAGCAGCTCAGGGGGGCGAGGCAATCAGCCCCAGCATTTT
CASSSGGRGNQPQHF
>.|.|TRBV25-1|TRBJ1-1
TGTGCCAGCAGTGGCTACACTGAAGCTTTCTTT
CASSGYTEAFF
>.|TRBD1|TRBV11-2|TRBJ1-3
TGTGCCAGCAGCCGGACAGGGGACCCCTCTCTGGGCGGAAACACCATATATTTT
CASSRTGDPSLGGNTIYF
>few|TRBD1|TRBV28|TRBJ1-2
TGTGCCAGCAGTGCCGGGACAGGGAGAGTACAAGGGGGCTACACCTTC
CASSAGTGRVQGGYTF